Listed below are T cell receptor beta chains from one sample, sequenced in a study of blood T cell repertoires in COVID-19. Sequencing used immunoSEQ multiplex PCR; TCRdb keeps in-frame clones, though not all of them. Here the sample spans about 240,000 clones, roughly four fifths being singletons. Sequencing was done on a sample of peripheral blood. The receptors come from a woman of 80 years or more with COVID-19, enrolled during active disease. Both conserved end residues are part of each CDR3. The order of the fields is D gene, V gene, clone size, J gene, CDR3 protein, CDR3 DNA. A D gene is named only where the DNA matches it firmly. Size is omitted from some rows. Given values are once, few, many or a class for expanded clones.

D gene: NA; V gene: TRBV29-1; clone size: NA; J gene: TRBJ2-7; CDR3 protein: CSSLSESYEQYF; CDR3 DNA: TGCAGCTCCCTGTCGGAGTCCTACGAGCAGTACTTC
D gene: NA; V gene: TRBV25-1; clone size: NA; J gene: TRBJ2-6; CDR3 protein: CASSERSGANVLTF; CDR3 DNA: TGTGCCAGCAGTGAGCGTTCTGGGGCCAACGTCCTGACTTTC
D gene: NA; V gene: TRBV24-1; clone size: NA; J gene: TRBJ1-4; CDR3 protein: CATSDPRGSGEKLFF; CDR3 DNA: TGTGCCACCAGTGACCCCAGGGGATCAGGTGAAAAACTGTTTTTT
D gene: TRBD1; V gene: TRBV19; clone size: NA; J gene: TRBJ1-5; CDR3 protein: CASSWDRDQPQHF; CDR3 DNA: TGTGCCAGTAGTTGGGACAGGGATCAGCCCCAGCATTTT
D gene: NA; V gene: TRBV6-2/TRBV6-3; clone size: NA; J gene: TRBJ2-7; CDR3 protein: CASSYRVSGASYEQYF; CDR3 DNA: TGTGCCAGCAGTTACCGTGTTTCAGGGGCATCCTACGAGCAGTACTTC
D gene: TRBD2; V gene: TRBV30; clone size: NA; J gene: TRBJ2-1; CDR3 protein: CAWSVAGGSPGEQFF; CDR3 DNA: TGTGCCTGGAGTGTAGCGGGAGGATCACCCGGTGAGCAGTTCTTC
D gene: NA; V gene: TRBV7-9; clone size: once; J gene: TRBJ1-1; CDR3 protein: CASSLYQGTEAFF; CDR3 DNA: TGTGCCAGCAGCTTATACCAGGGTACTGAAGCTTTCTTT
D gene: NA; V gene: TRBV18; clone size: NA; J gene: TRBJ1-1; CDR3 protein: CASAEGQNTEAFF; CDR3 DNA: TGTGCCAGCGCTGAGGGACAGAACACTGAAGCTTTCTTT
D gene: NA; V gene: TRBV6-5; clone size: few; J gene: TRBJ1-3; CDR3 protein: CASSYSRGSGNTIYF; CDR3 DNA: TGTGCCAGCAGTTACTCGAGAGGTTCTGGAAACACCATATATTTT
D gene: TRBD2; V gene: TRBV5-4; clone size: NA; J gene: TRBJ2-3; CDR3 protein: CASSSLAGGKSDTQYF; CDR3 DNA: TGTGCCAGCAGCTCACTAGCGGGGGGGAAAAGCGATACGCAGTATTTT
D gene: NA; V gene: TRBV7-9; clone size: NA; J gene: TRBJ2-1; CDR3 protein: CASSPGQNNEQFF; CDR3 DNA: TGTGCCAGCAGTCCGGGTCAAAACAATGAGCAGTTCTTC
D gene: NA; V gene: TRBV12-5; clone size: NA; J gene: TRBJ1-1; CDR3 protein: CASAPGSYTEAFF; CDR3 DNA: TGTGCTAGTGCCCCAGGGTCGTACACTGAAGCTTTCTTT
D gene: TRBD2; V gene: TRBV6-5; clone size: NA; J gene: TRBJ2-2; CDR3 protein: CASKLAGAFTGELFF; CDR3 DNA: TGTGCCAGCAAGCTAGCGGGGGCCTTCACCGGGGAGCTGTTTTTT
D gene: NA; V gene: TRBV7-9; clone size: NA; J gene: TRBJ1-5; CDR3 protein: CASSFAGTSNQPQHF; CDR3 DNA: TGTGCCAGCAGCTTCGCCGGGACATCAAATCAGCCCCAGCATTTT
D gene: NA; V gene: TRBV5-1; clone size: NA; J gene: TRBJ2-3; CDR3 protein: CASSFGESTDTQYF; CDR3 DNA: TGCGCCAGCAGCTTCGGAGAGAGCACAGATACGCAGTATTTT
D gene: TRBD1; V gene: TRBV19; clone size: NA; J gene: TRBJ1-6; CDR3 protein: CASSSGQGTSPLHF; CDR3 DNA: TGTGCCAGTAGTTCGGGACAGGGAACTTCACCCCTCCACTTT
D gene: NA; V gene: TRBV5-5; clone size: once; J gene: TRBJ1-2; CDR3 protein: CASSFVPGENYGYTF; CDR3 DNA: TGTGCCAGCAGCTTCGTTCCAGGGGAAAACTATGGCTACACCTTC
D gene: TRBD1; V gene: TRBV27; clone size: once; J gene: TRBJ2-1; CDR3 protein: CASSGQGLLGAYNEQFF; CDR3 DNA: TGTGCCAGCAGTGGACAGGGGTTATTGGGGGCCTACAATGAGCAGTTCTTC
D gene: NA; V gene: TRBV19; clone size: NA; J gene: TRBJ1-1; CDR3 protein: CAREMRRTEAFF; CDR3 DNA: TGTGCCAGAGAAATGCGGAGGACTGAAGCTTTCTTT
D gene: NA; V gene: TRBV10-3; clone size: NA; J gene: TRBJ2-7; CDR3 protein: CAISESSGSFSYEQYF; CDR3 DNA: TGTGCCATCAGTGAGTCAAGCGGGTCTTTCTCCTACGAGCAGTACTTC
D gene: NA; V gene: TRBV10-3; clone size: NA; J gene: TRBJ2-7; CDR3 protein: CAISETGNAYEQYF; CDR3 DNA: TGTGCCATCAGTGAGACAGGGAACGCCTACGAGCAGTACTTC
D gene: TRBD1; V gene: TRBV7-9; clone size: NA; J gene: TRBJ1-4; CDR3 protein: CASSPRTGENEKLFF; CDR3 DNA: TGTGCCAGCAGCCCTCGGACAGGGGAAAATGAAAAACTGTTTTTT
D gene: NA; V gene: TRBV2; clone size: NA; J gene: TRBJ1-3; CDR3 protein: CASTYDTLSSGNTIYF; CDR3 DNA: TGTGCCAGCACCTATGACACCTTGAGCTCTGGAAACACCATATATTTT
D gene: TRBD2; V gene: TRBV30; clone size: few; J gene: TRBJ2-3; CDR3 protein: CAWGLAGGDTQYF; CDR3 DNA: TGTGCCTGGGGTTTAGCGGGAGGAGATACGCAGTATTTT
D gene: NA; V gene: TRBV19; clone size: once; J gene: TRBJ1-2; CDR3 protein: CASSIAATVYGYTF; CDR3 DNA: TGTGCCAGTAGTATAGCCGCGACAGTCTATGGCTACACCTTC
D gene: TRBD2; V gene: TRBV4-2; clone size: NA; J gene: TRBJ2-5; CDR3 protein: CASSQASGGTQETQYF; CDR3 DNA: TGTGCCAGCAGCCAAGCGAGCGGGGGGACCCAAGAGACCCAGTACTTC
D gene: TRBD2; V gene: TRBV7-9; clone size: NA; J gene: TRBJ2-3; CDR3 protein: CASSLAGTTITQYF; CDR3 DNA: TGTGCCAGCAGCTTAGCAGGGACTACCATTACGCAGTATTTT
D gene: TRBD1; V gene: TRBV27; clone size: once; J gene: TRBJ1-5; CDR3 protein: CASSWTGLYQPQHF; CDR3 DNA: TGTGCCAGCAGTTGGACAGGGCTTTATCAGCCCCAGCATTTT
D gene: NA; V gene: TRBV20-1; clone size: NA; J gene: TRBJ1-1; CDR3 protein: CSASSGAAVEAFF; CDR3 DNA: TGCAGTGCTAGTTCAGGGGCTGCGGTTGAAGCTTTCTTT
D gene: TRBD1; V gene: TRBV5-1; clone size: NA; J gene: TRBJ1-2; CDR3 protein: CASSPQTGGEYGYTF; CDR3 DNA: TGCGCCAGCAGCCCTCAGACAGGGGGCGAATATGGCTACACCTTC
D gene: NA; V gene: TRBV5-8; clone size: NA; J gene: TRBJ2-7; CDR3 protein: CASLSRKRIHEQYF; CDR3 DNA: TGTGCCAGCCTAAGTCGTAAGAGGATCCACGAGCAGTACTTC
D gene: NA; V gene: TRBV28; clone size: NA; J gene: TRBJ1-1; CDR3 protein: CASISQGVMNTEAFF; CDR3 DNA: TGTGCCAGCATTTCGCAGGGCGTTATGAACACTGAAGCTTTCTTT
D gene: NA; V gene: TRBV5-4; clone size: NA; J gene: TRBJ2-2; CDR3 protein: CASSHSNTGELFF; CDR3 DNA: TGTGCCAGCAGCCACTCGAACACCGGGGAGCTGTTTTTT
D gene: NA; V gene: TRBV21-1; clone size: NA; J gene: TRBJ2-7; CDR3 protein: CAIPTASSYEQYF; CDR3 DNA: TGTGCCATCCCGACAGCCAGCTCCTACGAGCAGTACTTC
D gene: NA; V gene: TRBV5-1; clone size: NA; J gene: TRBJ1-2; CDR3 protein: CASSLSVAGEGGYTF; CDR3 DNA: TGCGCCAGCAGCTTGTCTGTGGCAGGGGAGGGTGGCTACACCTTC
D gene: NA; V gene: TRBV7-9; clone size: once; J gene: TRBJ2-3; CDR3 protein: CASRHQDRKGDTDTQYF; CDR3 DNA: TGTGCCAGCAGGCATCAAGACCGCAAGGGAGACACAGATACGCAGTATTTT
D gene: TRBD1; V gene: TRBV25-1; clone size: NA; J gene: TRBJ1-2; CDR3 protein: CASSPGQIPNYGYTF; CDR3 DNA: TGTGCCAGCAGTCCGGGACAGATACCTAACTATGGCTACACCTTC
D gene: TRBD1; V gene: TRBV7-9; clone size: once; J gene: TRBJ1-5; CDR3 protein: CASSMGDSSNQPQHF; CDR3 DNA: TGTGCCAGCAGCATGGGGGACAGTAGCAATCAGCCCCAGCATTTT
D gene: NA; V gene: TRBV9; clone size: NA; J gene: TRBJ2-2; CDR3 protein: CASTKGGLFDTGELFF; CDR3 DNA: TGTGCCAGCACCAAAGGTGGGCTCTTCGACACCGGGGAGCTGTTTTTT
D gene: TRBD1; V gene: TRBV7-2; clone size: NA; J gene: TRBJ2-5; CDR3 protein: CASKDRGRGLETQYF; CDR3 DNA: TGTGCCAGCAAGGACAGGGGGCGGGGCTTAGAGACCCAGTACTTC
D gene: TRBD1; V gene: TRBV28; clone size: once; J gene: TRBJ1-5; CDR3 protein: CASSNRQGAGQPQHF; CDR3 DNA: TGTGCCAGCAGTAACCGACAGGGGGCGGGTCAGCCCCAGCATTTT
D gene: NA; V gene: TRBV14; clone size: NA; J gene: TRBJ1-1; CDR3 protein: CASSYHHRRIMNTEAFF; CDR3 DNA: TGTGCCAGCAGCTACCATCACAGACGGATAATGAACACTGAAGCTTTCTTT
D gene: TRBD1; V gene: TRBV7-2; clone size: NA; J gene: TRBJ1-2; CDR3 protein: CASRRDSHYGYTF; CDR3 DNA: TGTGCCAGCAGGAGGGACAGCCACTATGGCTACACCTTC
D gene: TRBD2; V gene: TRBV19; clone size: NA; J gene: TRBJ2-7; CDR3 protein: CASSLLGGAYEQYF; CDR3 DNA: TGTGCCAGTAGTTTGTTGGGGGGGGCCTACGAGCAGTACTTC
D gene: NA; V gene: TRBV29-1; clone size: NA; J gene: TRBJ2-7; CDR3 protein: CSVEDEPTNEQYF; CDR3 DNA: TGCAGCGTTGAAGACGAGCCAACGAACGAGCAGTACTTC
D gene: NA; V gene: TRBV5-8; clone size: NA; J gene: TRBJ1-1; CDR3 protein: CASSLEGGNTEAFF; CDR3 DNA: TGTGCCAGCAGCTTGGAAGGGGGGAACACTGAAGCTTTCTTT
D gene: NA; V gene: TRBV5-6; clone size: once; J gene: TRBJ2-7; CDR3 protein: CASSLELAQYEQYF; CDR3 DNA: TGTGCCAGCAGCTTGGAACTAGCACAATACGAGCAGTACTTC
D gene: TRBD2; V gene: TRBV30; clone size: once; J gene: TRBJ2-7; CDR3 protein: CAWSVGRLADLYEQYF; CDR3 DNA: TGTGCCTGGAGTGTAGGGAGACTAGCGGATTTGTACGAGCAGTACTTC
D gene: TRBD2; V gene: TRBV13; clone size: NA; J gene: TRBJ2-7; CDR3 protein: CASSPSGRGRDEQYF; CDR3 DNA: TGTGCCAGCAGCCCTAGCGGGAGGGGCCGGGATGAGCAGTACTTC
D gene: NA; V gene: TRBV29-1; clone size: once; J gene: TRBJ1-5; CDR3 protein: CSVVSQGGQPQHF; CDR3 DNA: TGCAGCGTTGTTAGTCAGGGCGGACAGCCCCAGCATTTT
D gene: NA; V gene: TRBV2; clone size: NA; J gene: TRBJ1-5; CDR3 protein: CASSGPGKNQPQHF; CDR3 DNA: TGTGCCAGCAGTGGCCCGGGGAAAAATCAGCCCCAGCATTTT
D gene: TRBD1; V gene: TRBV6-6; clone size: NA; J gene: TRBJ1-1; CDR3 protein: CASSWDRGTEAFF; CDR3 DNA: TGTGCCAGCAGTTGGGACAGGGGGACTGAAGCTTTCTTT